The clone carrying this T cell receptor (beta chain) was seen only once. Genomic DNA served as template for TCR beta VDJ and CDR3 profiling. TCRdb processed the reads anew with MiXCR; each CDR3 protein has one entry. The sample yields 450,000 to 550,000 distinct CDR3 sequences, around 33% seen once. The record originates from a study of CD8+CD57+ T cells in acquired aplastic anemia. Selection for sequencing was limited to patients who had shown CD8+CD57+ cell expansion by flow cytometry. Germline V lookup: CDR1 PRHDT, CDR2 FYEKMQ (reference sequence). The CDR3 extends over 16 amino acids. Trimming removed 6 bases at V and 0 bases at J, with 14 bases between.

V is TRBV13 and J is TRBJ2-2; possibly TRBD1 for D (6 bases). The TCR originated in a human donor with aplastic anemia. Sequenced input: sorted CD4+, CD8+, or CD8+CD57+ T cells (not recorded which) from PBMCs. CDR3 in amino acids: CASSFAAGANTGELFF. Here the CDR3 DNA reads TGTGCCAGCAGTTTTGCAGCAGGGGCGAACACCGGGGAGCTGTTTTTT. Full variable domain (outside the CDR3, taken from reference TRBV13 and TRBJ2-2): AAGVIQSPRHLIKEKRETATLKCYPIPRHDTVYWYQQGPGQDPQFLISFYEKMQSDKGSIPDRFSAQQFSDYHSELNMSSLELGDSALYFCASSFAAGANTGELFFGEGSRLTVL.